This T cell receptor beta chain was captured by sequencing in a study of Ad26.COV2.S vaccination and SARS-CoV-2 variants. Treatment reported: some 20 received Ad26.COV2.S at low or high dose, single or two shots; about 5 received placebo; per-sample allocation not given. After the first vaccine or placebo injection, samples were drawn on day 63. The shot given was an Ad26 vector that makes Wuhan-strain SARS-CoV-2 spike. Germline CDR1 is SGHNT and CDR2 is YENEEA. Trimming removed 2 bases at V and 8 bases at J, with 19 bases between. The CDR3 covers 16 residues. Sequenced by immunoSEQ multiplex PCR; TCRdb stores in-frame clones only, minus some. This sample has some 480,000 clones; 70% to 90% occur once, and the top ten carry 9.5% to 15%.

The sample consisted of peripheral blood, taken in a trial of Ad26.COV2.S vaccine versus placebo. This chain connects TRBV11-3 to TRBJ2-1, with a weak D call TRBD2 (5 bases). The TCR originated in a person aged 18-65 years who received the Ad26.COV2.S COVID-19 vaccine or a placebo. CDR3 in amino acids: CASSLSMGLAGDEQFF. CDR3 nucleotides: TGTGCCAGCAGCTTAAGCATGGGTCTAGCTGGGGATGAGCAGTTCTTC.